This T cell receptor (beta chain) is drawn from a study of T cells in Graves' hyperthyroidism and ophthalmopathy. General study findings and limits: Prediction of ophthalmopathy progression came a median around 6 months pre-onset. Stable hyperthyroidism and ophthalmopathy were separated using 13 V-J signatures.

Using RNA transcripts as the source, TCR beta CDR3 regions were amplified. A set of HTBI primers served as the primers for a first-round RT-PCR of the TCR CDR3. MiXCR, run by TCRdb on the multiplex PCR reads, gives a single entry per CDR3 protein. The table shows under 550,000 distinct CDR3 sequences, with nearly 20% occurring only once. This clonotype was seen many times. Antigen unknown. The CDR3 sequence is 14 residues long. With 2 bases removed from V and 3 bases from J, the gap between germline ends came to 10 bases. Germline CDR1 and CDR2: MDHEN and SYDVKM. The chain has TRBV28 and TRBJ2-5, with a weak D call TRBD2 (5 bases). The sequence came from a middle-aged man with Graves' ophthalmopathy. The sample was blood. The CDR3 here is CASSLPTRKETQYF. Written as DNA, the CDR3 is TGTGCCAGCAGTTTACCTACTAGGAAAGAGACCCAGTACTTC.